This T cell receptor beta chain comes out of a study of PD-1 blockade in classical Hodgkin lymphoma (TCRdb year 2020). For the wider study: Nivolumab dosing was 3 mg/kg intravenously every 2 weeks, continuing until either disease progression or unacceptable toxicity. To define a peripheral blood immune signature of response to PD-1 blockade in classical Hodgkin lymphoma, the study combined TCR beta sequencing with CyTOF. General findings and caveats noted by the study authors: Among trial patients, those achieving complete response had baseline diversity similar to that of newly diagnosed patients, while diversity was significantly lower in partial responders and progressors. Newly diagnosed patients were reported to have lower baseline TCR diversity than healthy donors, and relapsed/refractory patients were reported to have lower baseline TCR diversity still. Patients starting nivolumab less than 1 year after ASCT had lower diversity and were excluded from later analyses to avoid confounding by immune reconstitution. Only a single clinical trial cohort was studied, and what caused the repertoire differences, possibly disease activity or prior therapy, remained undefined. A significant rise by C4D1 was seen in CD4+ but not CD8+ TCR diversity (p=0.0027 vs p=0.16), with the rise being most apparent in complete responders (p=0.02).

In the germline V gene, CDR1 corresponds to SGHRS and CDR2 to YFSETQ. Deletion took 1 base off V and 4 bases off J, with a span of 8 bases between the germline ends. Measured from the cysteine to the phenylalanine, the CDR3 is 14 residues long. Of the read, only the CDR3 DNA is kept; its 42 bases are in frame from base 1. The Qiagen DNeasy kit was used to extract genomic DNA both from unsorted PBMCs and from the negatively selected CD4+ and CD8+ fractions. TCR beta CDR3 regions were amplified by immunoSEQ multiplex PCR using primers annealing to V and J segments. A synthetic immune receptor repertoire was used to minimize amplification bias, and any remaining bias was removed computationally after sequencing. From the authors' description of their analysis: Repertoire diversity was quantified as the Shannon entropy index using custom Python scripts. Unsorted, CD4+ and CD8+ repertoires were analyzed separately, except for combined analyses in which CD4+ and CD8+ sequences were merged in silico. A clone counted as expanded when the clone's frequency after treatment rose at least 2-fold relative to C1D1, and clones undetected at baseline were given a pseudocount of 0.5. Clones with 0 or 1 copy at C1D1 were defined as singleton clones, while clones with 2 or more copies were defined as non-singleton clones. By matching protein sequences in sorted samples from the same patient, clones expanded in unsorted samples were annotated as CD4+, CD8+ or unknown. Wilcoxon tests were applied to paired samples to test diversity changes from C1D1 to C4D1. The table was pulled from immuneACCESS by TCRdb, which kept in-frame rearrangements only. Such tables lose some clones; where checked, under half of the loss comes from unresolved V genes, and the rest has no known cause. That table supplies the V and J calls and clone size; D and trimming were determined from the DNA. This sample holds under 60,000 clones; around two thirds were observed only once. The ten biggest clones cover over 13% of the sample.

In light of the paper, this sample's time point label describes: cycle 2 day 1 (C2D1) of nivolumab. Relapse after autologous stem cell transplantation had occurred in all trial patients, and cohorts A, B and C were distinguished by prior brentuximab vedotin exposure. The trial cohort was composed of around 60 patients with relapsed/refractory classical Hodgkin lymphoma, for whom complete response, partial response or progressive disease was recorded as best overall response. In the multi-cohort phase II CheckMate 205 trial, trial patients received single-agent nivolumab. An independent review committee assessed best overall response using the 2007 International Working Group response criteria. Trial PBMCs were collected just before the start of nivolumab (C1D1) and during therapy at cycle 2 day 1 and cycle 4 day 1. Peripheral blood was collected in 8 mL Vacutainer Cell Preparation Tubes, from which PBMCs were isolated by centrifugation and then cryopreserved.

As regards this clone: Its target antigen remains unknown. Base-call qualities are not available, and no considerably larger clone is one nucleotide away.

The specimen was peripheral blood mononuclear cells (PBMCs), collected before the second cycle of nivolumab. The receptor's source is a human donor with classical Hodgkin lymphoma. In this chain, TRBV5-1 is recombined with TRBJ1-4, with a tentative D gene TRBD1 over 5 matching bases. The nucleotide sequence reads TGCGCCAGCAGCTTGTGGGGGAATAATGAAAAACTGTTTTTT. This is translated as CASSLWGNNEKLFF.